The subject of this entry is one T cell receptor beta chain. Its specificity is unknown. The entry originates in a study of T cell repertoires in cytomegalovirus infection. Study context: Signatures in public TCR beta sequences pointed to both CMV infection and matching HLA type.

The study's findings and limits: CMV carriers having the relevant HLA were flagged by cumulative public TCR beta family frequency.

TCRdb analysed the reads with MiXCR anew, one entry per CDR3 protein. The sample lists just under 550,000 distinct CDR3 sequences, around 27% occurring once. V gave up 3 bases and J gave up 13 bases, with 12 bases separating them. CDR3 length equals 12 residues. Germline CDR1 and CDR2: SEHNR and FQNEAQ (reference sequence). Sequenced sample: PBMCs. This chain joins TRBV7-9 and TRBJ1-4, with D uncertain. This TCR came from a human donor in good health (CMV status not recorded). Some clones in this sample may be carry-over from other donors' samples. CDR3 residues: CASSFQDFGLFF. CDR3 nucleotide sequence: TGTGCCAGCAGCTTTCAGGATTTTGGACTGTTTTTT.